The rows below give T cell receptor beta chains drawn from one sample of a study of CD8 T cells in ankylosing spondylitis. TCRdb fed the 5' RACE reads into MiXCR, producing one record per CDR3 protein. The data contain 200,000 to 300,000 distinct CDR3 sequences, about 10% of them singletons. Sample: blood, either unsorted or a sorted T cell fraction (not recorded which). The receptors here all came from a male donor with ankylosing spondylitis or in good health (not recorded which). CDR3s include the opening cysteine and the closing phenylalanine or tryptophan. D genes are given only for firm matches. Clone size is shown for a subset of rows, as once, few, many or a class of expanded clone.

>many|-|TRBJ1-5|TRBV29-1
TGCAGCGCTGGAGGAGGGAGCAATCAGCCCCAGCATTTT
CSAGGGSNQPQHF
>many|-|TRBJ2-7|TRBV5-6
TGTGCCAGCAGCTTGTACATTTCCTACGAGCAGTACTTC
CASSLYISYEQYF
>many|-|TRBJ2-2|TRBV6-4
TGTGCCAGCAGTTCCCCGGACCTAAACACCGGGGAGCTGTTTTTT
CASSSPDLNTGELFF
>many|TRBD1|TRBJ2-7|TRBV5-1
TGCGCCAGCAGCACAGGACAGGGGTACGAGCAGTACTTC
CASSTGQGYEQYF
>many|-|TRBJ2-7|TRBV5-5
TGTGCCAGCAGTTTGGGGTTCTACGAGCAGTACTTC
CASSLGFYEQYF
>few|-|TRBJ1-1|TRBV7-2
TGTGCCAGCAGTTATTGGGGGTACACTGAAGCTTTCTTT
CASSYWGYTEAFF
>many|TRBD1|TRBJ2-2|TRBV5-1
TGCGCCAGCAGCTTGTATCGACAGGGGGCCGGGGAGCTGTTTTTT
CASSLYRQGAGELFF
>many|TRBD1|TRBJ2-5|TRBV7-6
TGTGCCAGCAGCAAACAGGGGGCGAGGGAGACCCAGTACTTC
CASSKQGARETQYF
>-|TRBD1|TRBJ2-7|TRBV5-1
TGCGCCAGCAGCTTGGCCGGGGACAGGGTCTCCTACGAGCAGTACTTC
CASSLAGDRVSYEQYF
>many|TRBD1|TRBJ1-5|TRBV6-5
TGTGCCAGCAGTTCCATCAGGGGGCTTAGCAATCAGCCCCAGCATTTT
CASSSIRGLSNQPQHF